This T cell receptor beta chain originates from a study of OX40 agonist ivuxolimab in advanced cancers. Across the whole study: Participants averaged approximately 65 years of age (range 23 to 79) and were roughly 83% male.

The data were produced by immunoSEQ multiplex PCR, yet TCRdb's version contains in-frame clones alone and is incomplete. This sample yields some 50,000 clones, of which approximately 87% are seen a single time; 4.5% to 5.5% belongs to the top ten. Germline V gives CDR1 SGHAT, CDR2 FQNNGV. V shed 1 base, J shed 2 bases, and the junction held 9 bases outside the gene matches. The CDR3 contains 17 residues. As concerns this clone: Its specificity is not known.

Study-level points and caveats: Determination of antigen specificity was not performed for the expanded peripheral T cells. It was also the case that some nonresponders had low normalized T-cell clonal expansion. Both blood CD4+ and CD8+ T cells showed clonal growth by week 6 at 0.1 to 3.0 mg/kg.

The genes are TRBV11-2 and TRBJ2-5, with 8 bases that match TRBD2. The receptor comes from an adult with an advanced solid tumor such as melanoma, head and neck, liver or kidney cancer. Sequences were derived from CD4+ or CD8+ T cells sorted from blood, sampled in a trial of the OX40 agonist ivuxolimab. CDR3 DNA: TGTGCCAGCAGCTTAGGGCCGCTAGCGGGTAGGCAAGAGACCCAGTACTTC. The encoded protein is CASSLGPLAGRQETQYF.